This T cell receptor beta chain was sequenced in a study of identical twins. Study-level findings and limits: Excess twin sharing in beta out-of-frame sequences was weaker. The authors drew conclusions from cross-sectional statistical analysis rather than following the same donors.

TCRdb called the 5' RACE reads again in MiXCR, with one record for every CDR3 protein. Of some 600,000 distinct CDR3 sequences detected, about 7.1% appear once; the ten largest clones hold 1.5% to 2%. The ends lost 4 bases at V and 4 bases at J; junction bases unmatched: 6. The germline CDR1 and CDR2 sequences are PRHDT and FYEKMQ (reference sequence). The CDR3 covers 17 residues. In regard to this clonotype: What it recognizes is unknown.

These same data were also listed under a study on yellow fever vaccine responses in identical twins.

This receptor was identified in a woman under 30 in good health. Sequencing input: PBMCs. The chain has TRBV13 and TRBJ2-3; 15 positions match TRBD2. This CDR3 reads CASSSGLAGGSADTQYF. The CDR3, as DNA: TGTGCCAGCAGCTCTGGACTAGCGGGGGGGAGCGCAGATACGCAGTATTTT. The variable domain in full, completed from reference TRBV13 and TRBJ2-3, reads AAGVIQSPRHLIKEKRETATLKCYPIPRHDTVYWYQQGPGQDPQFLISFYEKMQSDKGSIPDRFSAQQFSDYHSELNMSSLELGDSALYFCASSSGLAGGSADTQYFGPGTRLTVL.